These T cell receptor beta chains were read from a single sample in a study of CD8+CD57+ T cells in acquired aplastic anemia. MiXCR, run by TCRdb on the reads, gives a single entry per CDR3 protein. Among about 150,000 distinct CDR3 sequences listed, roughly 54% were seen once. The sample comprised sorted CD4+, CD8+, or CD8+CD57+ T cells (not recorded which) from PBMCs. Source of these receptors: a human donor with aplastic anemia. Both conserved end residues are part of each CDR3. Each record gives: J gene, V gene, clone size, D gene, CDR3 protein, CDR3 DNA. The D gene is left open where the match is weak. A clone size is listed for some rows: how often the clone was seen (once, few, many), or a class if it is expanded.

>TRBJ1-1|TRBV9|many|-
CASSVEGAGPEAFF
TGTGCCAGCAGCGTAGAAGGGGCGGGGCCTGAAGCTTTCTTT
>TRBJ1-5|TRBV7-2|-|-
CASSLDSLSNQPQHF
TGTGCCAGCAGCCTTGACAGTCTTAGCAATCAGCCCCAGCATTTT
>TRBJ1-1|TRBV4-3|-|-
CASSQDRIRESNTEAFF
TGCGCCAGCAGCCAAGATAGGATACGGGAATCGAACACTGAAGCTTTCTTT
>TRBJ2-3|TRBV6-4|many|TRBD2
CASSASGGDTDTQYF
TGTGCCAGCAGCGCTAGCGGGGGGGACACAGATACGCAGTATTTT
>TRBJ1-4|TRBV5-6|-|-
CASSLMEVEKLFF
TGTGCCAGCAGCTTGATGGAGGTCGAAAAACTGTTTTTT
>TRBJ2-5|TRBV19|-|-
CASSTEYGTVEETQYF
TGTGCCAGTAGTACTGAATACGGGACGGTGGAAGAGACCCAGTACTTC
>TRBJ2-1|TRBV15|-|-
CATSRDLRPGRYNEQFF
TGTGCCACCAGCAGAGATCTTAGGCCTGGACGGTACAATGAGCAGTTCTTC
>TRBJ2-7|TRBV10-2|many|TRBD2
CASSPGLAGDEQYF
TGCGCCAGCAGTCCCGGACTAGCGGGGGACGAGCAGTACTTC
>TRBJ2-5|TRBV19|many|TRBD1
CASSWGQGETQYF
TGTGCCAGTAGTTGGGGACAGGGAGAGACCCAGTACTTC
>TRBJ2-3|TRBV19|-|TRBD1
CASAARTGGLMSTDTQYF
TGTGCCAGCGCCGCGAGGACAGGGGGCCTTATGAGCACAGATACGCAGTATTTT
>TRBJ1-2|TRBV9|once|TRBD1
CASSFGQGLYGYTF
TGTGCCAGCAGCTTCGGACAGGGTCTCTATGGCTACACCTTC
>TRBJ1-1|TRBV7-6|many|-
CASSLWLQGENTEAFF
TGTGCCAGCAGCTTATGGTTACAGGGCGAGAACACTGAAGCTTTCTTT
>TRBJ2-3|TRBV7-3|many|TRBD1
CASSLTWGDRGPTDTQYF
TGTGCCAGCAGCTTAACGTGGGGGGACAGGGGGCCTACAGATACGCAGTATTTT
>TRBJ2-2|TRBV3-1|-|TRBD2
CASSPPGGFRWTGELFF
TGTGCCAGCAGCCCCCCGGGGGGGTTCAGGTGGACCGGGGAGCTGTTTTTT
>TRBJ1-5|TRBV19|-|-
CASSKGHVNQPQHF
TGTGCCAGTAGTAAGGGACACGTGAATCAGCCCCAGCATTTT
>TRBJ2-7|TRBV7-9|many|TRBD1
CASSPRTGTGTYEQYF
TGTGCCAGCAGCCCTCGAACGGGGACAGGGACCTACGAGCAGTACTTC
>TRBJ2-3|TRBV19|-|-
CASSMTISTDTQYF
TGTGCCAGTAGTATGACAATAAGCACAGATACGCAGTATTTT
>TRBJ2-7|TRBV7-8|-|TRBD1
CASSGQGVAYEQYF
TGTGCCAGCAGTGGACAGGGCGTCGCCTACGAGCAGTACTTC
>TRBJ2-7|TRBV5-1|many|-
CASSRPGRTLGDYEQYF
TGCGCCAGCAGCCGCCCTGGGCGGACCTTGGGAGATTACGAGCAGTACTTC
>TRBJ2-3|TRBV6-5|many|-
CASSYSGKDTQYF
TGTGCCAGCAGTTACTCCGGTAAAGATACGCAGTATTTT
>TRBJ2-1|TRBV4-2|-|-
CASSPGGGGSYNEQFF
TGTGCCAGCAGCCCTGGGGGCGGGGGCTCCTACAATGAGCAGTTCTTC
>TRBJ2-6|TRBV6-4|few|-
CASSELSVAASSSGANVLTF
TGTGCCAGCAGTGAGTTGAGTGTGGCAGCTTCTAGCTCTGGGGCCAACGTCCTGACTTTC
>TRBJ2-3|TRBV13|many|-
CASSLGVVTQYF
TGTGCCAGCAGCTTAGGGGTAGTTACGCAGTATTTT
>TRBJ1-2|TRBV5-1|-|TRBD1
CASSFDRGEYGYTF
TGCGCCAGCAGCTTCGACAGGGGGGAATATGGCTACACCTTC
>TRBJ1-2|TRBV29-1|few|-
CSVETLPGGYTF
TGCAGCGTTGAAACCCTACCCGGTGGCTACACCTTC
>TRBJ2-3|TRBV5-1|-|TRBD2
CTSGGAGDTQYF
TGCACTAGCGGGGGGGCCGGAGATACGCAGTATTTT
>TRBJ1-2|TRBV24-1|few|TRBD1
CATSDPGGSYGYTF
TGTGCCACCAGTGATCCAGGGGGCAGCTATGGCTACACCTTC
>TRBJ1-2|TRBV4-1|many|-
CASSRVEGDDGYTF
TGCGCCAGCAGTCGCGTTGAGGGGGATGACGGCTACACCTTC
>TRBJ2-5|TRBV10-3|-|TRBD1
CAIGKGQGSQETQYF
TGTGCCATCGGGAAAGGACAGGGGAGCCAAGAGACCCAGTACTTC
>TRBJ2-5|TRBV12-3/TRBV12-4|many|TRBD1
CASRQGEKETQYF
TGTGCCAGCCGACAGGGGGAGAAGGAGACCCAGTACTTC
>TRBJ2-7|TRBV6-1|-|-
CASSRTAAYEQYF
TGTGCCAGCAGCCGGACGGCCGCCTACGAGCAGTACTTC